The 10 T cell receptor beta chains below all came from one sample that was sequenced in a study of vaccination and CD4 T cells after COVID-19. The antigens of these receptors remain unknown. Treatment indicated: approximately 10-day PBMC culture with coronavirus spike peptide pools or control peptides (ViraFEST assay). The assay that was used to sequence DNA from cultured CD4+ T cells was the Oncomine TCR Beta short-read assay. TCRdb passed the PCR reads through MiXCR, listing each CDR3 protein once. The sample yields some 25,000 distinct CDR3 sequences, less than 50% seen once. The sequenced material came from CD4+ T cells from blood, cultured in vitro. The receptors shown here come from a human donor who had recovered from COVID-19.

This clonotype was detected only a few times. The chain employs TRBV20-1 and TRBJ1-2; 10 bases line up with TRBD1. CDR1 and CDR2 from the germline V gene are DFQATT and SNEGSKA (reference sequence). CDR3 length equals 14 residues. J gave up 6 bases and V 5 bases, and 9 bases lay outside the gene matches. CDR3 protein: CSAGDRTGGNGYTF. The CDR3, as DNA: TGCAGTGCTGGGGATAGGACAGGGGGGAATGGCTACACCTTC.

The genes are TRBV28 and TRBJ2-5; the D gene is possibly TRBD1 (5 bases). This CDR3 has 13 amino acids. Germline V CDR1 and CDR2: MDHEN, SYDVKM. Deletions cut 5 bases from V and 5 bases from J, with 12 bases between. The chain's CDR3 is CASSPPGFETQYF. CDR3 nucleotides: TGTGCCAGCAGTCCCCCAGGGTTCGAGACCCAGTACTTC. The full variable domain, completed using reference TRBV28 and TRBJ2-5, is DVKVTQSSRYLVKRTGEKVFLECVQDMDHENMFWYRQDPGLGLRLIYFSYDVKMKEKGDIPEGYSVSREKKERFSLILESASTNQTSMYLCASSPPGFETQYFGPGTRLLVL.

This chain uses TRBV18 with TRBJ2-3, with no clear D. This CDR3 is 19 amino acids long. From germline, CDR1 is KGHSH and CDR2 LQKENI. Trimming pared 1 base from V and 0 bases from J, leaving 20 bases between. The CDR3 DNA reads TGTGCCAGCTCACCACGTGGTAGTGATATCGGTGCTAGCACAGATACGCAGTATTTT. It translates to CASSPRGSDIGASTDTQYF.

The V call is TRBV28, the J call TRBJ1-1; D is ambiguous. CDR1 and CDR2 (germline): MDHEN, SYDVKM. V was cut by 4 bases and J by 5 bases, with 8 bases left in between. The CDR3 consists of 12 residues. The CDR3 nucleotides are TGTGCCAGCAGTTCCCTTGGTACTGAAGCTTTCTTT. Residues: CASSSLGTEAFF.

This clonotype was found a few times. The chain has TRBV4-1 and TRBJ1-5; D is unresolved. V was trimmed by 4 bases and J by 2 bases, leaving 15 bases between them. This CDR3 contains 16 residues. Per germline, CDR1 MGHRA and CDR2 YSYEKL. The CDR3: CASSRLGEGGNQPQHF. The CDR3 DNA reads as TGCGCCAGCAGCCGGCTCGGGGAGGGTGGCAATCAGCCCCAGCATTTT.

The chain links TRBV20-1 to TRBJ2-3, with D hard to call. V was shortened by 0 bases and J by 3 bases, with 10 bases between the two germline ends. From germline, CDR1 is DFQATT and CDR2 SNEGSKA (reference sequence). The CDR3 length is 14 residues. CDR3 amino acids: CSARDPLGTDTQYF. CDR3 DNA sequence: TGCAGTGCTAGAGACCCATTAGGTACAGATACGCAGTATTTT.

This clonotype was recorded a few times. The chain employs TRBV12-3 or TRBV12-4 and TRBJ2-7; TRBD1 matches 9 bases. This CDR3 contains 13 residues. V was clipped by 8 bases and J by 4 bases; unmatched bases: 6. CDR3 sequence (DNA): TGTGCCAGCTTCCGGGACAGGGCTTACGAGCAGTACTTC. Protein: CASFRDRAYEQYF.

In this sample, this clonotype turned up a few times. The CDR3 region is CASSQLEAGANVLTF. CDR3 nucleotide sequence: TGTGCCAGCAGCCAATTAGAAGCTGGGGCCAACGTCCTGACTTTC. The chain is built from TRBV14 and TRBJ2-6, with D unclear. There are 15 residues in the CDR3. The V and J ends lost 2 bases and 2 bases respectively, with 7 bases between them. Germline lookup yields CDR1 SGHDN and CDR2 FVKESK.

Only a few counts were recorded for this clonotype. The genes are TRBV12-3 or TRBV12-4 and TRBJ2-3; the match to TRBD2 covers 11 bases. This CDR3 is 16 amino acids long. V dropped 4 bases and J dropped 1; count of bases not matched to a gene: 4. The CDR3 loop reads CASSSLAGGGTDTQYF. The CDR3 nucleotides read TGTGCCAGCAGTTCGTTAGCGGGAGGGGGCACAGATACGCAGTATTTT.

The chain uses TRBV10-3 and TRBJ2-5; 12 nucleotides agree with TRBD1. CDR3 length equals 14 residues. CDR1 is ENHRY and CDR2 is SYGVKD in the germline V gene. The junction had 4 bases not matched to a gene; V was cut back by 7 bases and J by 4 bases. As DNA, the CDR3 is TGTGCCATCATGGGACAGGGGGCGGGAGAGACCCAGTACTTC. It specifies CAIMGQGAGETQYF.